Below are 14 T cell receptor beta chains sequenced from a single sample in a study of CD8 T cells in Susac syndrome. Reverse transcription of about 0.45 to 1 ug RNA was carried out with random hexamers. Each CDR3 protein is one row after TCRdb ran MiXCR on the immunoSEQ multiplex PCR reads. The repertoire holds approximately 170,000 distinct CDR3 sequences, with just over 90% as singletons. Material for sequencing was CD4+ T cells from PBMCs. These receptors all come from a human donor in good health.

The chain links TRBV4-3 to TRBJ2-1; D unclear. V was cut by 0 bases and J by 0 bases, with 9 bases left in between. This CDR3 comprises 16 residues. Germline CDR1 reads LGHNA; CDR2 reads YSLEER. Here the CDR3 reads CASSQDTPSSYNEQFF. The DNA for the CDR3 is TGCGCCAGCAGCCAAGACACTCCGAGCTCCTACAATGAGCAGTTCTTC.

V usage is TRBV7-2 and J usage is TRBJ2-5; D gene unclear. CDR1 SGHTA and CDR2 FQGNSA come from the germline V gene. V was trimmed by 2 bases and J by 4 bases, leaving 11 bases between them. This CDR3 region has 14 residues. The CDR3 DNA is TGTGCCAGCAGCTTAATCGGCCAACGAGAGACCCAGTACTTC. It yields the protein CASSLIGQRETQYF.

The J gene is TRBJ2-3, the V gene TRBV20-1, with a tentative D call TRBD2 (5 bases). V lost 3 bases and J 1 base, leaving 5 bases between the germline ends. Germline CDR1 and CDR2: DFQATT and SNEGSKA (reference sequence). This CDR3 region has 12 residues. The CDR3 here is CSASGGTDTQYF. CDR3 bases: TGCAGTGCTAGCGGGGGCACAGATACGCAGTATTTT.

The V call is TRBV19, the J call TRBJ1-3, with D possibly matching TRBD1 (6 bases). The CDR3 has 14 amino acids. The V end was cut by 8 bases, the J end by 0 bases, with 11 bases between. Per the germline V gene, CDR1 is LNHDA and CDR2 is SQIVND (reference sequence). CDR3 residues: CASSDSASGNTIYF. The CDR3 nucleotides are TGTGCCAGTTCGGACAGCGCCTCTGGAAACACCATATATTTT.

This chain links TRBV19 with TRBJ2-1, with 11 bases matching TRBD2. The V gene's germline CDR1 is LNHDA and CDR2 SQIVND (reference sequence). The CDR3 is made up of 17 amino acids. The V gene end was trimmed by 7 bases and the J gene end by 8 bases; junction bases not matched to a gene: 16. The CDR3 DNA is TGTGCCAGTACCCAACCGGGGGGGACTAGCGGTCGCGATGAGCAGTTCTTC. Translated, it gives CASTQPGGTSGRDEQFF.

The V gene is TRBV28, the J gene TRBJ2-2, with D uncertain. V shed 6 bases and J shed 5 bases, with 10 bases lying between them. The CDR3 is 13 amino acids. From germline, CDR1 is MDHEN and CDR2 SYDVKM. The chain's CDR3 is CASRPIRTGELFF. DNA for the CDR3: TGTGCCAGCAGACCGATCCGGACCGGGGAGCTGTTTTTT.

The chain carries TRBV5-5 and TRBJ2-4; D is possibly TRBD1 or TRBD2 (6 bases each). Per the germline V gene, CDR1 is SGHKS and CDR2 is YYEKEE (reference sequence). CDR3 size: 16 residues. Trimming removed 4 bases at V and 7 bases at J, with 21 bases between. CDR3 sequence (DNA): TGTGCCAGCAGCCCCGGGGGCGCGATGATTGGGAACATTCAGTACTTC. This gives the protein CASSPGGAMIGNIQYF.

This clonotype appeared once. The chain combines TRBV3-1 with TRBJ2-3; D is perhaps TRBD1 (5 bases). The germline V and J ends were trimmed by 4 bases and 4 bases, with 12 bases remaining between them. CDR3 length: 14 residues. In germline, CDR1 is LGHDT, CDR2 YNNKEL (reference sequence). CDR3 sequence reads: CASSPSGLPDTQYF. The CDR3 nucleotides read TGTGCCAGCAGCCCATCAGGGCTGCCAGATACGCAGTATTTT.

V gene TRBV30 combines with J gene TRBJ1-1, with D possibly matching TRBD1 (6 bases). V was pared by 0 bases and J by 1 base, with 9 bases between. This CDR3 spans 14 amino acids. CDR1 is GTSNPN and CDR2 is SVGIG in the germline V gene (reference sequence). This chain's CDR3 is CAWSVKGGNTEAFF. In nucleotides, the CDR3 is TGTGCCTGGAGTGTAAAAGGGGGGAACACTGAAGCTTTCTTT.

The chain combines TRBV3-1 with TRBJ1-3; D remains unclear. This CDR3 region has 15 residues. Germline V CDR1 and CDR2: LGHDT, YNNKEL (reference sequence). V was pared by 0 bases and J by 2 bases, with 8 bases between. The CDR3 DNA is TGTGCCAGCAGCCAAGAGCACAGCCCTGGAAACACCATATATTTT. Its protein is CASSQEHSPGNTIYF. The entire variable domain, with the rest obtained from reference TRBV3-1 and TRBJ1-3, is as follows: DTAVSQTPKYLVTQMGNDKSIKCEQNLGHDTMYWYKQDSKKFLKIMFSYNNKELIINETVPNRFSPKSPDKAHLNLHINSLELGDSAVYFCASSQEHSPGNTIYFGEGSWLTVV.

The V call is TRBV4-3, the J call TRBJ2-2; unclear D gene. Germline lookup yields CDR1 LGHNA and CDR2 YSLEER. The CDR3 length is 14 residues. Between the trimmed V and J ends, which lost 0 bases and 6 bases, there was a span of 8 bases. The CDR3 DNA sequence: TGCGCCAGCAGCCAAGATTTGTCCGCCGGGGAGCTGTTTTTT. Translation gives CASSQDLSAGELFF.

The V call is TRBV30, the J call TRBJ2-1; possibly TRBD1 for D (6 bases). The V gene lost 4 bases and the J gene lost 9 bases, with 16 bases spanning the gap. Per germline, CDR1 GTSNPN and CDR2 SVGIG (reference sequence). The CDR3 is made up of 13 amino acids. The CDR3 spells CAWNQGSAGEQFF. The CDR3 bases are TGTGCCTGGAATCAGGGGTCGGCGGGTGAGCAGTTCTTC.

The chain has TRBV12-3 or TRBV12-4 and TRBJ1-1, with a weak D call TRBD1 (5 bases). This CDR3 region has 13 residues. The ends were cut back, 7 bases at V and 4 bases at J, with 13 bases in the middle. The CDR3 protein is CASTSHRFTEAFF. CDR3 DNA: TGTGCCAGCACTTCCCACAGGTTCACTGAAGCTTTCTTT.

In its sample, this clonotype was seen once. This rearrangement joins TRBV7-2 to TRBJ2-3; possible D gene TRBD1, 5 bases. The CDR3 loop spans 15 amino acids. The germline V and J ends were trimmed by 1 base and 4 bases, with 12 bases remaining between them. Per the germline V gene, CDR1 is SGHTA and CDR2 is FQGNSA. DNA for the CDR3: TGTGCCAGCAGCTTAGGATCCCAGGGTTCAGATACGCAGTATTTT. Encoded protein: CASSLGSQGSDTQYF. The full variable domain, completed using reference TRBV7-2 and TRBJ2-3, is GAGVSQSPSNKVTEKGKDVELRCDPISGHTALYWYRQSLGQGLEFLIYFQGNSAPDKSGLPSDRFSAERTGGSVSTLTIQRTQQEDSAVYLCASSLGSQGSDTQYFGPGTRLTVL.